One and the same sample provided the 17 T cell receptor beta chains below, sequenced in a study of blood T cell repertoires in COVID-19. Libraries were prepared by immunoSEQ multiplex PCR; TCRdb keeps only in-frame clonotypes and omits some of them. There are roughly 250,000 clones in the sample; approximately 88% occur only once, and 1.2% lies in the top ten. Material for sequencing was PBMCs or T cells enriched from blood (not recorded which). The receptor source for this set is a woman aged 35 to 49 with acute COVID-19.

The chain links TRBV4-1 to TRBJ2-1; 7 nucleotides agree with TRBD2. The V gene's germline CDR1 is MGHRA and CDR2 YSYEKL. This CDR3 contains 15 residues. Trimming took 0 bases from V and 4 from J; bases not matched to a gene: 3. The CDR3 reads CASSQEASGYNEQFF. CDR3 coding DNA: TGCGCCAGCAGCCAAGAGGCTAGCGGATACAATGAGCAGTTCTTC.

The chain has TRBV3-1 (or the pseudogene TRBV3-2) and TRBJ1-3, with D unresolved. Germline CDR1 and CDR2: LGHDT and YNNKEL (reference sequence). The CDR3 has 15 amino acids. The V gene lost 1 base and the J gene lost 1 base, with 8 bases spanning the gap. The CDR3, as DNA: TGTGCCAGCAGCCAAGCCGGTGATTCTGGAAACACCATATATTTT. This codes for CASSQAGDSGNTIYF.

J is TRBJ2-3 and V is TRBV5-1, with 9 bases aligning to TRBD2. This CDR3 is 18 amino acids long. The V gene end was trimmed by 4 bases and the J gene end by 2 bases; junction bases not matched to a gene: 14. Germline V gives CDR1 SGHRS, CDR2 YFSETQ. The CDR3 coding sequence is TGCGCCAGCAGCACGTATAGGCGGCGGGAGGGCTCCACAGATACGCAGTATTTT. Its translation is CASSTYRRREGSTDTQYF.

The chain has TRBV29-1 and TRBJ2-3, with a possible D match to TRBD2 (7 bases). Trimming cost V 7 bases and J 1 base, with 12 bases left between them. CDR1 is SQVTM and CDR2 is ANQGSEA in the germline V gene. The CDR3 is 13 amino acids. CDR3 DNA: TGCAGCGCAAGAGGGGGGGGCACAGATACGCAGTATTTT. It yields the protein CSARGGGTDTQYF.

The chain carries TRBV11-3 and TRBJ2-3, with TRBD2 matching 7 bases. This CDR3 is 14 amino acids long. From germline, CDR1 is SGHNT and CDR2 YENEEA. V lost 6 bases to trimming and J lost 4 bases; unmatched junction nucleotides: 7. CDR3 region: CASRWGRAADTQYF. The CDR3 bases are TGTGCCAGCAGGTGGGGGAGGGCCGCAGATACGCAGTATTTT.

The chain joins TRBV11-3 to TRBJ2-7; TRBD1 agrees at 7 bases. J lost 5 bases, V lost 5 bases, and 6 bases had no gene match. The CDR3 length is 13 residues. Germline CDR1 is SGHNT and CDR2 is YENEEA. CDR3 in DNA: TGTGCCAGCAGCGACGGGACAGCGAACGAGCAGTACGTC. It codes for CASSDGTANEQYV.

This clone was recorded once. This chain joins TRBV28 and TRBJ1-1, with 9 bases that match TRBD1. CDR3 length equals 15 residues. V trimming: 5 bases; J trimming: 5 bases; junction bases outside the gene matches: 9. Looked up from germline, CDR1 is MDHEN and CDR2 is SYDVKM. CDR3 sequence (DNA): TGTGCCAGCAGTCGTACAGGGGGCTCGGGGACTGAAGCTTTCTTT. Its protein product is CASSRTGGSGTEAFF.

The rearrangement joins TRBV30 to TRBJ2-7; possible D gene TRBD1, 5 bases. This CDR3 region has 15 residues. V lost 3 bases, J lost 1 base, and 16 bases lay in between. Germline V gene data show CDR1 as GTSNPN and CDR2 as SVGIG (reference sequence). Here the CDR3 reads CAWSALGARSYEQYF. CDR3 DNA: TGTGCCTGGAGCGCCCTTGGGGCCAGGTCCTACGAGCAGTACTTC.

This clone was observed many times. The CDR3 DNA reads as TGTGCCAGCAGCCAAGTTAACGAGCAGTACTTC. This sequence encodes CASSQVNEQYF. This chain uses TRBV3-1 (or the pseudogene TRBV3-2) with TRBJ2-7, with D hard to call. The germline V gene encodes CDR1 LGHDT and CDR2 YNNKEL (reference sequence). V was trimmed by 1 base and J by 5 bases, leaving 3 bases between them. This CDR3 region has 11 residues.

The gene calls are TRBV3-1 (or the pseudogene TRBV3-2) and TRBJ1-1; D is unclear. Germline CDR1 LGHDT, CDR2 YNNKEL (reference sequence). This CDR3 contains 12 residues. The CDR3 reads CAVRDRRLGAFF. As DNA, the CDR3 is TGTGCAGTTCGGGATCGCAGATTGGGTGCTTTCTTT.

This chain connects TRBV15 to TRBJ2-3, with a possible D match to TRBD2 (6 bases). This CDR3 spans 14 amino acids. Germline CDR1 is LNHNV and CDR2 is YYDKDF (reference sequence). Trimming removed 5 bases from V and 2 bases from J, with 11 bases in between. CDR3 loop: CATSRSGPTDTQYF. The CDR3 nucleotides are TGTGCCACCAGCCGTAGCGGTCCCACAGATACGCAGTATTTT.

The V gene is TRBV18, the J gene TRBJ2-3, with D possibly being TRBD2 (5 bases). Trimming cost V 0 bases and J 6 bases, with 13 bases left between them. The germline gives CDR1 KGHSH, CDR2 LQKENI. The CDR3 is 15 residues long. CDR3: CASSPPVPRRDTQYF. DNA of the CDR3: TGTGCCAGCTCACCACCGGTTCCCAGGAGGGATACGCAGTATTTT.

The chain employs TRBV28 and TRBJ1-2, with TRBD1 matching over 8 bases. The V and J ends lost 6 bases and 7 bases, in that order; junction bases with no gene match: 10. Germline V gene sequence: CDR1 MDHEN, CDR2 SYDVKM. The CDR3 is made up of 14 amino acids. The CDR3 region has the DNA TGTGCCAGCAGCTTGACGGGGACAGGTTCTGGCTACACCTTC. Its protein product is CASSLTGTGSGYTF.

J is TRBJ1-6 and V is TRBV7-3, with TRBD1 matching 10 bases. Per germline, CDR1 SGHTA and CDR2 FQGTGA. V lost 4 bases, J lost 11 bases, and 8 bases stayed unmatched. The CDR3 runs to 15 residues. The CDR3 nucleotides read TGTGCCAGCAGCTCCGGGACAGGGGAGAGTGCACCCCTCCACTTT. It is translated as CASSSGTGESAPLHF.

The chain links TRBV3-1 (or the pseudogene TRBV3-2) to TRBJ2-7; 7 nucleotides align to TRBD1. Unmatched junction bases numbered 8, after V lost 4 bases and J lost 2 bases. This CDR3 has 15 residues. The germline V gene has CDR1 LGHDT and CDR2 YNNKEL (reference sequence). The CDR3 loop is CASSPDWDSTYEQYV. DNA for the CDR3: TGTGCCAGCAGCCCAGACTGGGACAGCACCTACGAGCAGTACGTC.

This sequence joins TRBV24-1 and TRBJ2-3; 12 bases fit TRBD2. CDR3 length: 19 amino acids. Per germline, CDR1 KGHDR and CDR2 SFDVKD. The ends lost 4 bases at V and 3 bases at J; junction bases unmatched: 13. The CDR3 coding sequence is TGTGCCACCAGTGACCGCCCACCGGGACTAGCGGGCCGTACAGATACGCAGTATTTT. Translation: CATSDRPPGLAGRTDTQYF.

The chain uses TRBV11-3 and TRBJ1-1, with TRBD1 matching 8 bases. The trim removed 6 bases at V and 4 bases at J, leaving 7 bases unmatched. The CDR3 consists of 14 residues. Germline lookup yields CDR1 SGHNT and CDR2 YENEEA. CDR3 loop: CASRPQGAGTEAFF. For the CDR3, the DNA is TGTGCCAGCAGACCGCAGGGGGCGGGCACTGAAGCTTTCTTT.